The 28 T cell receptor beta chains reported below all come from one sample, sequenced in a study of regulatory T cells in long-lasting Graves disease. The sample's time point: persistent/refractory GD, antithyroid drugs over 5 years with positive TRAb. Extracted RNA from PBMCs served as the source of the TCR library. Arm-PCR of CDR3 regions with iRepertoire HTBI primers generated TCR beta libraries. MiXCR was run by TCRdb on the multiplex PCR reads, yielding one entry per CDR3 protein. The table includes about 310,000 distinct CDR3 sequences, 20% to 25% detected once. This sample comprised peripheral blood mononuclear cells (PBMCs), obtained when the disease was refractory, from a patient treated with antithyroid drugs. Receptor source: a female donor with Graves disease.

This clonotype has a count of ten or more. The chain combines TRBV7-2 with TRBJ1-2; D gene ambiguous. CDR1 is SGHTA and CDR2 is FQGNSA in the germline V gene. The CDR3 loop spans 15 amino acids. Trimming took off 8 bases at V and 7 bases at J, with 23 bases between the two ends. The CDR3 here is CASGSHPETVSGYTF. The DNA of the CDR3 is TGTGCCAGCGGCTCACATCCGGAGACGGTCTCTGGCTACACCTTC.

The table lists this clonotype with many counts. The chain joins TRBV7-8 to TRBJ2-7; 10 nucleotides line up with TRBD2. V lost 5 bases, J lost 5 bases, and 6 bases stayed unmatched. The germline CDR1 and CDR2 sequences are SGHVS and FQNEAQ. This CDR3 comprises 14 residues. CDR3 in amino acids: CASSASGSNDEQYF. DNA for the CDR3: TGTGCCAGCAGCGCTAGCGGGAGTAACGACGAGCAGTACTTC.

The table lists this clonotype with a few counts. The V call is TRBV18, the J call TRBJ1-1; D is perhaps TRBD1 (6 bases). CDR3 length equals 16 residues. V gave up 3 bases and J gave up 0 bases, with 14 bases separating them. CDR1 is KGHSH, CDR2 LQKENI, per germline. The CDR3 loop reads CASSPGQGSLNTEAFF. The CDR3 DNA is TGTGCCAGCTCACCGGGGCAGGGGAGCTTGAACACTGAAGCTTTCTTT.

This clonotype was observed a handful of times. CDR3 nucleotides: TGTGCCAGCACCAACTCAGGGCACTATGGCTACACCTTC. Amino acid sequence: CASTNSGHYGYTF. The chain recombines TRBV12-3 or TRBV12-4 with TRBJ1-2, with D possibly matching TRBD1 (5 bases). Trimming left V 7 bases short and J 3 bases short, with 12 bases between. The CDR3 extends over 13 amino acids.

The chain combines TRBV20-1 with TRBJ2-5; D could derive from TRBD1 or TRBD2 (5 bases each). Germline V gene sequence: CDR1 DFQATT, CDR2 SNEGSKA (reference sequence). The CDR3 has 14 residues. The V end was cut by 0 bases, the J end by 4 bases, with 12 bases between. The DNA for the CDR3 is TGCAGTGCTAGAGATCCCAGGGCGGGAGAGACCCAGTACTTC. Amino acids: CSARDPRAGETQYF.

CDR3: CASLEYSGNTIYF. CDR3 sequence (DNA): TGTGCCAGCCTAGAGTACTCTGGAAACACCATATATTTT. V is TRBV12-3 or TRBV12-4 and J is TRBJ1-3; D is undetermined. The V gene lost 8 bases and the J gene lost 0 bases, with 8 bases spanning the gap. CDR3 size: 13 residues.

This clonotype was counted once. The V gene is TRBV20-1, the J gene TRBJ2-3; 10 positions agree with TRBD1. Unmatched junction bases numbered 3, after V lost 6 bases and J lost 3 bases. Germline V gene sequence: CDR1 DFQATT, CDR2 SNEGSKA (reference sequence). The CDR3 loop spans 13 amino acids. The CDR3 DNA sequence: TGCAGTGCCTTGGACAGGGGGACAGATACGCAGTATTTT. It translates to CSALDRGTDTQYF.

A few counts support this clonotype. This chain connects TRBV12-5 to TRBJ2-5, with 9 positions matching TRBD1. This CDR3 region has 15 residues. The V gene end was trimmed by 1 base and the J gene end by 4 bases; junction bases not matched to a gene: 4. Germline assignment: CDR1 LGHNT and CDR2 FRNRAP. CDR3 DNA sequence: TGTGCTAGTGGTTTGGGCACAGGGGGCAGAGAGACCCAGTACTTC. It encodes CASGLGTGGRETQYF.

This clonotype showed up many times. This chain uses TRBV6-1 with TRBJ2-7; 8 positions agree with TRBD1. From germline, CDR1 is MNHNS and CDR2 SASEGT. The CDR3 contains 14 residues. V was clipped by 5 bases and J by 3 bases; unmatched bases: 6. The CDR3 nucleotides are TGTGCCAGCAGTCCGGACAGGGCCTACTACGAGCAGTACTTC. It specifies CASSPDRAYYEQYF.

In its sample, this clonotype was seen a few times. The V call is TRBV7-2, the J call TRBJ2-2; 7 nucleotides agree with TRBD1. The CDR3 spans 16 residues. V lost 2 bases to trimming and J lost 2 bases; unmatched junction nucleotides: 5. Germline lookup yields CDR1 SGHTA and CDR2 FQGNSA. The DNA for the CDR3 is TGTGCCAGCAGCTTATTCGGACAGGTTAACACCGGGGAGCTGTTTTTT. Translated: CASSLFGQVNTGELFF.

This clonotype was seen repeatedly, ten times or more. This chain joins TRBV20-1 and TRBJ2-4; maybe TRBD2 (7 bases). Trimming left V 1 base short and J 4 bases short, with 11 bases between. The CDR3 extends over 14 amino acids. The germline V gene encodes CDR1 DFQATT and CDR2 SNEGSKA (reference sequence). CDR3 nucleotides: TGCAGTGCTAGAGGGGGAGGGGGTAAAAACATTCAGTACTTC. It translates to CSARGGGGKNIQYF.

This clonotype was counted at least ten times. J is TRBJ2-7 and V is TRBV6-1; D not resolved. V lost 4 bases to trimming and J lost 12 bases, with 10 bases between them. The CDR3 consists of 10 residues. Germline CDR1 and CDR2: MNHNS and SASEGT. This CDR3 reads CASSGTSLYF. DNA for the CDR3: TGTGCCAGCAGTGGAACTTCTTTGTACTTC.

Only a few counts were recorded for this clonotype. The J gene is TRBJ1-2, the V gene TRBV30; D is unresolved. This CDR3 has 13 residues. Germline V gene data show CDR1 as GTSNPN and CDR2 as SVGIG (reference sequence). Trimming removed 0 bases at V and 8 bases at J, with 13 bases between. CDR3 in amino acids: CAWSVALGDGYTF. The CDR3 DNA is TGTGCCTGGAGTGTAGCTCTTGGCGACGGCTACACCTTC.

This clonotype was recorded at least ten times. This chain links TRBV12-3 or TRBV12-4 with TRBJ1-4; the D is unclear. The CDR3 is made up of 12 amino acids. The V end lost 2 bases, the J end lost 9 bases, and 7 bases lay between the germline ends. The CDR3 protein is CASSLTFQKLFF. The CDR3 bases are TGTGCCAGCAGTTTAACCTTTCAAAAACTGTTTTTT.

This clonotype was seen repeatedly, ten times or more. The CDR3 loop is CASSLNIWGSPLHF. In nucleotides, the CDR3 is TGTGCCAGCAGTTTGAATATCTGGGGGTCACCCCTCCACTTT. The rearrangement joins TRBV28 to TRBJ1-6, with D possibly matching TRBD1 (5 bases). Germline-derived CDR1 and CDR2 are MDHEN and SYDVKM. The CDR3 loop spans 14 amino acids. V lost 3 bases and J lost 10, with 13 bases in between.

The chain uses TRBV7-2 and TRBJ1-3; weak D call: TRBD1 (6 bases). V was clipped by 5 bases and J by 1 base, with 12 bases between them. The CDR3 has 15 amino acids. Germline CDR1 and CDR2: SGHTA and FQGNSA. The CDR3 reads CASSADRYSGNTIYF. The CDR3, as DNA: TGTGCCAGCAGCGCCGACAGGTATTCTGGAAACACCATATATTTT.

In this sample, this clonotype turned up many times. The chain combines TRBV11-2 with TRBJ1-2; D unclear. Trimming took 2 bases from V and 3 from J, leaving 4 bases between them. Germline CDR1 reads SGHAT; CDR2 reads FQNNGV. The CDR3 is 12 residues long. The CDR3 DNA reads TGTGCCAGCAGCTTAAACCACTATGGCTACACCTTC. Its translation: CASSLNHYGYTF.

This clonotype was seen ten or more times. Here the CDR3 reads CASSPMKSAEFEAFF. The CDR3 coding sequence is TGTGCCAGCAGCCCGATGAAGAGCGCAGAGTTTGAAGCTTTCTTT. J is TRBJ1-1 and V is TRBV28; unclear D gene. V was shortened by 6 bases and J by 7 bases, with 21 bases between the two germline ends. The V gene's germline CDR1 is MDHEN and CDR2 SYDVKM. The CDR3 covers 15 residues.

The gene calls are TRBV7-2 and TRBJ1-6; D gene ambiguous. V lost 6 bases and J lost 7, with 16 bases in between. The CDR3 runs to 15 residues. Germline V lookup: CDR1 SGHTA, CDR2 FQGNSA. DNA of the CDR3: TGTGCCAGCAGTCAAATTTCCTACAGCAATTCACCCCTCCACTTT. Encoded protein: CASSQISYSNSPLHF. Full variable domain (rest looked up from reference TRBV7-2 and TRBJ1-6): GAGVSQSPSNKVTEKGKDVELRCDPISGHTALYWYRQSLGQGLEFLIYFQGNSAPDKSGLPSDRFSAERTGGSVSTLTIQRTQQEDSAVYLCASSQISYSNSPLHFGNGTRLTVT.

This clonotype was counted ten times or more. J is TRBJ2-5 and V is TRBV7-8, with D perhaps TRBD2 (5 bases). V lost 2 bases, J lost 2 bases, and 9 bases lay in between. Looked up from germline, CDR1 is SGHVS and CDR2 is FQNEAQ. The length of the CDR3 is 14 residues. The CDR3 loop reads CASSLNREQETQYF. As DNA, the CDR3 is TGTGCCAGCAGCTTAAATCGGGAACAAGAGACCCAGTACTTC.

Worth noting for this clonotype: Relative to the germline gene, one junction end is altered; a read error may explain this. This sequence joins TRBV5-6 and TRBJ2-4; D uncertain. The CDR3 consists of 10 residues. Germline values: CDR1 SGHDT, CDR2 YYEEEE. In nucleotides, the CDR3 is TGTGCCAGCAGTCCTTACTCGATCAACTTC. Encoded protein: CASSPYSINF.

V is TRBV20-1 and J is TRBJ2-7; TRBD1 agrees at 8 bases. The germline V gene has CDR1 DFQATT and CDR2 SNEGSKA (reference sequence). There are 14 residues in the CDR3. The J segment lost 5 bases and the V segment lost 3 bases, leaving 9 bases of the junction unmatched. This CDR3 is CSARPRDRYHEQYF. The CDR3, as DNA: TGCAGTGCTAGGCCCCGGGACAGGTACCACGAGCAGTACTTC.

There are a few counts of this clonotype. This rearrangement joins TRBV15 to TRBJ1-6; D uncertain. The germline V and J ends were trimmed by 3 bases and 7 bases, with 7 bases remaining between them. This CDR3 is 13 amino acids long. Germline V CDR1 and CDR2: LNHNV, YYDKDF (reference sequence). Written as DNA, the CDR3 is TGTGCCACCAGCAGGGTCCTAAATTCACCCCTCCACTTT. This sequence encodes CATSRVLNSPLHF.

This clonotype was observed a handful of times. This sequence joins TRBV4-2 and TRBJ2-5, with TRBD1 matching 7 bases. The germline V gene encodes CDR1 LGHNA and CDR2 YNFKEQ. After removal of 3 bases from V and 3 bases from J, the junction contained 1 base not matched to a gene. There are 13 residues in the CDR3. DNA of the CDR3: TGTGCCAGCAGCCACACAGGGGAAGAGACCCAGTACTTC. The encoded protein is CASSHTGEETQYF.

This clonotype has ten or more counts. This chain's CDR3 is CASSLGGEDYGYTF. The CDR3 nucleotides are TGCGCCAGCAGCTTGGGGGGAGAAGACTATGGCTACACCTTC. The chain has TRBV5-1 and TRBJ1-2; D remains ambiguous. The germline gives CDR1 SGHRS, CDR2 YFSETQ. This CDR3 comprises 14 residues. V lost 0 bases to trimming and J lost 3 bases, with 9 bases between them.

The V and J genes are TRBV6-2 or TRBV6-3 and TRBJ2-7, with D unclear. Trimming pared 6 bases from V and 6 bases from J, leaving 18 bases between. Per germline, CDR1 MNHEY and CDR2 SVGEGT. There are 14 residues in the CDR3. Here the CDR3 DNA reads TGTGCCAGCAGGGCAAAATGGGCAGTGTTCGAGCAGTACTTC. Its translation is CASRAKWAVFEQYF.

This clonotype was detected many times. J is TRBJ1-4 and V is TRBV7-2, with a weak D call TRBD1 (6 bases). CDR1 is SGHTA and CDR2 is FQGNSA in the germline V gene. CDR3 length: 14 residues. V dropped 5 bases and J dropped 4 bases, with 11 bases sitting between them. The CDR3 is CASSPGADNEKLFF. For the CDR3, the DNA is TGTGCCAGCAGCCCAGGGGCGGATAATGAAAAACTGTTTTTT.

V and J are TRBV5-1 and TRBJ1-1, with TRBD1 matching over 7 bases. This CDR3 is 14 amino acids long. V was pared by 2 bases and J by 1 base, with 2 bases of the junction left unmatched. Germline loops: CDR1 SGHRS, CDR2 YFSETQ. CDR3 in DNA: TGCGCCAGCAGCTTTGAGGGGGCGAACACTGAAGCTTTCTTT. This sequence encodes CASSFEGANTEAFF.